This entry lists 16 T cell receptor beta chains sequenced from one sample in a study of control samples from healthy donors and cancer patients. The protocol was immunoSEQ multiplex PCR, while the TCRdb copy is restricted to in-frame clones and leaves out a portion. The profile covers some 150,000 clones, with about 90% appearing a single time and approximately 7% taken by the ten largest. The sample comprised blood. The origin of the receptors is a man between 18 and 35 years old in good health.

This chain connects TRBV2 to TRBJ2-3; D gene uncertain. This CDR3 comprises 15 residues. V was pared by 0 bases and J by 0 bases, with 7 bases between. Germline V gene sequence: CDR1 SNHLY, CDR2 FYNNEI. In nucleotides, the CDR3 is TGTGCCAGCAGTGAAGCCGTTCTAAGCACAGATACGCAGTATTTT. Residues: CASSEAVLSTDTQYF.

V gene TRBV7-3 combines with J gene TRBJ2-3, with 11 bases fitting TRBD2. Germline-derived CDR1 and CDR2 are SGHTA and FQGTGA. The CDR3 runs to 14 residues. V shed 3 bases and J 6 bases; nucleotides not matched to a gene: 2. CDR3 region: CASSFSGGEDTQYF. The CDR3 region has the DNA TGTGCCAGCAGCTTTAGCGGGGGGGAGGATACGCAGTATTTT.

This chain joins TRBV2 and TRBJ1-3; the D is unclear. This CDR3 is 13 amino acids long. Trimming pared 3 bases from V and 8 bases from J, leaving 11 bases between. Germline V lookup: CDR1 SNHLY, CDR2 FYNNEI. CDR3 sequence: CASSEWALDTIYF. For the CDR3, the DNA is TGTGCCAGCAGTGAGTGGGCGTTGGACACCATATATTTT. The full variable domain, its missing parts supplied by reference TRBV2 and TRBJ1-3, is EPEVTQTPSHQVTQMGQEVILRCVPISNHLYFYWYRQILGQKVEFLVSFYNNEISEKSEIFDDQFSVERPDGSNFTLKIRSTKLEDSAMYFCASSEWALDTIYFGEGSWLTVV.

V and J are TRBV7-9 and TRBJ1-2; D is ambiguous. The V gene's germline CDR1 is SEHNR and CDR2 FQNEAQ (reference sequence). The germline V and J ends were trimmed by 1 base and 7 bases, with 7 bases remaining between them. CDR3 length: 12 residues. CDR3 in DNA: TGTGCCAGCAGCTTAGGCGACCCTGGCTACACCTTC. Its translation is CASSLGDPGYTF. The whole variable domain, remainder taken from reference TRBV7-9 and TRBJ1-2, is DTGVSQNPRHKITKRGQNVTFRCDPISEHNRLYWYRQTLGQGPEFLTYFQNEAQLEKSRLLSDRFSAERPKGSFSTLEIQRTEQGDSAMYLCASSLGDPGYTFGSGTRLTVV.

The J gene is TRBJ1-1, the V gene TRBV6-1; 7 bases align to TRBD1. Trimming took 6 bases from V and 4 from J; bases not matched to a gene: 8. The CDR3 is made up of 14 amino acids. CDR1 and CDR2 (germline): MNHNS, SASEGT. The CDR3 reads CASSYDRASTEAFF. DNA for the CDR3: TGTGCCAGCAGCTACGACAGGGCGAGCACTGAAGCTTTCTTT.

In this sample, this clone turned up a few times. This rearrangement joins TRBV6-5 to TRBJ1-2; no clear D. V was clipped by 6 bases and J by 5 bases, with 4 bases between them. The CDR3 loop spans 10 amino acids. Per germline, CDR1 MNHEY and CDR2 SVGAGI. CDR3 nucleotide sequence: TGTGCCAGCAGGGGGTATGGCTACACCTTC. Its protein product is CASRGYGYTF.

The CDR3 DNA follows: TGTGCCACCACTACAGATACGCAGTATTTT. Its protein is CATTTDTQYF. The chain recombines TRBV7-8 with TRBJ2-3; D is unresolved. Germline values: CDR1 SGHVS, CDR2 FQNEAQ. V lost 10 bases and J 3 bases, leaving 5 bases between the germline ends. CDR3 length: 10 residues. Full variable domain (outside the CDR3, taken from reference TRBV7-8 and TRBJ2-3): GAGVSQSPRYKVAKRGQDVALRCDPISGHVSLFWYQQALGQGPEFLTYFQNEAQLDKSGLPSDRFFAERPEGSVSTLKIQRTQQEDSAVYLCATTTDTQYFGPGTRLTVL.

The CDR3 loop reads CASSRPAGLGTDTQYF. As DNA, the CDR3 is TGCGCCAGCAGCCGCCCTGCAGGGCTAGGGACAGATACGCAGTATTTT. The chain couples TRBV4-1 to TRBJ2-3; tentative D call: TRBD1 (5 bases). This CDR3 has 16 residues. The germline V and J ends were trimmed by 4 bases and 3 bases, with 17 bases remaining between them. Germline V gene lookup returns CDR1 MGHRA and CDR2 YSYEKL.

The CDR3 reads CASSLAGGYNEQFF. CDR3 DNA: TGTGCCAGCAGTTTAGCGGGGGGTTACAATGAGCAGTTCTTC. The chain is built from TRBV6-5 and TRBJ2-1; TRBD2 matches 10 bases. J lost 4 bases, V lost 4 bases, and 1 base had no gene match. Germline CDR1 reads MNHEY; CDR2 reads SVGAGI. The CDR3 sequence is 14 residues long.

V usage is TRBV7-2 and J usage is TRBJ1-1, with TRBD1 matching over 7 bases. The length of the CDR3 is 16 residues. CDR1 and CDR2 (germline): SGHTA, FQGNSA. V lost 5 bases to trimming and J lost 1 base; unmatched junction nucleotides: 10. CDR3 loop: CASSHLTGPGNTEAFF. The CDR3 nucleotides are TGTGCCAGCAGCCACCTGACAGGGCCAGGGAACACTGAAGCTTTCTTT.

This clone has a handful of counts. V and J are TRBV4-1 and TRBJ2-1; no firm D call. The V gene lost 0 bases and the J gene lost 3 bases, with 12 bases spanning the gap. The germline gives CDR1 MGHRA, CDR2 YSYEKL. The CDR3 length is 16 residues. The CDR3 DNA follows: TGCGCCAGCAGCCAAGATGGAGCGCCTAACTACAATGAGCAGTTCTTC. As protein: CASSQDGAPNYNEQFF.

V gene TRBV6-1 combines with J gene TRBJ1-1; TRBD1 aligns across 7 bases. Germline V CDR1 and CDR2: MNHNS, SASEGT. The CDR3 has 17 amino acids. Losses at the gene ends were 3 bases for V and 1 base for J; bases not matched to a gene: 11. CDR3: CASSDDRAPVPNTEAFF. DNA for the CDR3: TGTGCCAGCAGTGATGACAGGGCACCAGTCCCGAACACTGAAGCTTTCTTT.

This sequence joins TRBV7-9 and TRBJ2-5; 7 nucleotides line up with TRBD2. In germline, CDR1 is SEHNR, CDR2 FQNEAQ (reference sequence). With 5 bases clipped from V and 2 bases from J, the junction kept 5 bases outside the gene matches. The CDR3 has 14 residues. This CDR3 is CASSQAGVQETQYF. In nucleotides, the CDR3 is TGTGCCAGCAGCCAGGCGGGGGTTCAAGAGACCCAGTACTTC.

The rearrangement uses TRBV7-2 and TRBJ1-1, with no clear D. CDR3 length: 14 residues. Per the germline V gene, CDR1 is SGHTA and CDR2 is FQGNSA. V lost 4 bases and J 2 bases, leaving 11 bases between the germline ends. The CDR3 DNA sequence: TGTGCCAGCAGCTCTCAGACGGTAAACACTGAAGCTTTCTTT. Residues: CASSSQTVNTEAFF.

This rearrangement joins TRBV27 to TRBJ1-5, with TRBD1 matching over 7 bases. The CDR3 spans 13 residues. From germline, CDR1 is MNHEY and CDR2 SMNVEV (reference sequence). V lost 6 bases, J lost 3 bases, and 2 bases stayed unmatched. The CDR3: CASSQGVNQPQHF. In nucleotides, the CDR3 is TGTGCCAGCAGCCAGGGGGTCAATCAGCCCCAGCATTTT.

This CDR3 reads CASSRETGAPYGYTF. Here the CDR3 DNA reads TGTGCCAGCAGCCGCGAGACAGGGGCCCCCTATGGCTACACCTTC. V and J are TRBV6-5 and TRBJ1-2, with TRBD1 identical over 8 bases. Per germline, CDR1 MNHEY and CDR2 SVGAGI. This CDR3 is 15 amino acids long. With V trimmed by 6 bases and J by 4 bases, 10 bases remained unmatched.